This is a list of T cell receptor beta chains from one sample in a study of T cell changes during pregnancy in multiple sclerosis. Some clones are missing from TCRdb's copy, which holds only in-frame ones; the method was immunoSEQ multiplex PCR. Of 45,000 to 60,000 clones in the sample, around 90% were seen once. Sample: CD4+ T cells from peripheral blood mononuclear cells, taken after pregnancy. The receptors shown here come from a female donor in good health, enrolled as a control in a pregnancy study. The CDR3 runs from the conserved cysteine through the conserved F or W. The D gene is left open where the match is weak. Clone sizes are given selectively: once, few, many, or a class where the clone is expanded.

v_call: TRBV5-8; j_call: TRBJ1-5; d_call: TRBD1; clone_size: -; cdr3_nt: TGTGCCAGCAGCTTCTACGGACAGGGGAGATACAATCAGCCCCAGCATTTT; cdr3_aa: CASSFYGQGRYNQPQHF
v_call: TRBV4-2; j_call: TRBJ2-1; d_call: TRBD2; clone_size: -; cdr3_nt: TGTGCCAGCAGCCCGGGACTAGCGGGAGATCATGAGCAGTTCTTC; cdr3_aa: CASSPGLAGDHEQFF
v_call: TRBV18; j_call: TRBJ1-5; d_call: -; clone_size: -; cdr3_nt: TGTGCCAGCTCACCACCGAACAGTCTCAATCAGCCCCAGCATTTT; cdr3_aa: CASSPPNSLNQPQHF
v_call: TRBV2; j_call: TRBJ1-5; d_call: -; clone_size: -; cdr3_nt: TGTGCCAGCAGTGAACGGGATAATCAGCCCCAGCATTTT; cdr3_aa: CASSERDNQPQHF
v_call: TRBV9; j_call: TRBJ1-6; d_call: -; clone_size: few; cdr3_nt: TGTGCCAGCAGCGTAGGAAGGGGGTCACCCCTCCACTTT; cdr3_aa: CASSVGRGSPLHF
v_call: TRBV15; j_call: TRBJ1-4; d_call: -; clone_size: few; cdr3_nt: TGTGCCACCAGAGAAAACTGGGGGCCGAATGAAAAACTGTTTTTT; cdr3_aa: CATRENWGPNEKLFF
v_call: TRBV28; j_call: TRBJ2-7; d_call: -; clone_size: -; cdr3_nt: TGTGCCAGCAGCTACGAATACGAGCAGTACTTC; cdr3_aa: CASSYEYEQYF
v_call: TRBV27; j_call: TRBJ2-1; d_call: TRBD2; clone_size: -; cdr3_nt: TGTGCCAGCAGTTTATGGGTTAGCGGGACTCGTTACAATGAGCAGTTCTTC; cdr3_aa: CASSLWVSGTRYNEQFF
v_call: TRBV6-5; j_call: TRBJ2-2; d_call: -; clone_size: -; cdr3_nt: TGTGCCAGCAGCCCGGGACAGCTGCGGGGGCTGTTTTTT; cdr3_aa: CASSPGQLRGLFF
v_call: TRBV19; j_call: TRBJ1-5; d_call: TRBD1; clone_size: -; cdr3_nt: TGTGCCAGTAAGTCGGACAGGGGTGAGCGGACCCAGCATTTT; cdr3_aa: CASKSDRGERTQHF
v_call: TRBV12-5; j_call: TRBJ2-3; d_call: TRBD2; clone_size: -; cdr3_nt: TGTGCTAGTGGTTTGGGAGACAACCCGGGACTAGCGGGATCAGATACGCAGTATTTT; cdr3_aa: CASGLGDNPGLAGSDTQYF
v_call: TRBV6-5; j_call: TRBJ2-2; d_call: -; clone_size: -; cdr3_nt: TGTGCCAGCTTAGAACAGGGAGTTGCCGGGGAGCTGTTTTTT; cdr3_aa: CASLEQGVAGELFF
v_call: TRBV28; j_call: TRBJ2-1; d_call: -; clone_size: -; cdr3_nt: TGTGCCAGCAAGCCCCCAGGGGCTATGGACAATGAGCAGTTCTTC; cdr3_aa: CASKPPGAMDNEQFF
v_call: TRBV19; j_call: TRBJ1-5; d_call: -; clone_size: -; cdr3_nt: TGTGCCAGTAGTCTCACGGCGGGCCAGCCCCAGCATTTT; cdr3_aa: CASSLTAGQPQHF
v_call: TRBV28; j_call: TRBJ1-5; d_call: -; clone_size: -; cdr3_nt: TGTGCCAGCAGCCGTCGGGACCTGGGGGGAAGGAGCAATCAGCCCCAGCATTTT; cdr3_aa: CASSRRDLGGRSNQPQHF
v_call: TRBV11-2; j_call: TRBJ2-4; d_call: -; clone_size: -; cdr3_nt: TGTGCCAGCAGCTCCGGACATCTTTTAGCCAAAAACATTCAGTACTTC; cdr3_aa: CASSSGHLLAKNIQYF
v_call: TRBV5-1; j_call: TRBJ2-7; d_call: -; clone_size: -; cdr3_nt: TGCGCCAGCAGCGAGGACAGGGAGGGGTCGATGAAGTACTTC; cdr3_aa: CASSEDREGSMKYF
v_call: TRBV5-1; j_call: TRBJ2-7; d_call: -; clone_size: -; cdr3_nt: TGCGCCAGCAGCCTACGCGATTACGAGCAGTACTTC; cdr3_aa: CASSLRDYEQYF
v_call: TRBV19; j_call: TRBJ2-4; d_call: -; clone_size: -; cdr3_nt: TGTGCCAGTAGTATAATTAAGCACAGGGTGGATTCTAGTAACATTCAGTACTTC; cdr3_aa: CASSIIKHRVDSSNIQYF
v_call: TRBV6-6; j_call: TRBJ2-1; d_call: -; clone_size: -; cdr3_nt: TGTGCCAGCAGTCCCGCCGGGGGTAATGAGCAGTTCTTC; cdr3_aa: CASSPAGGNEQFF
v_call: TRBV28; j_call: TRBJ2-7; d_call: TRBD1; clone_size: -; cdr3_nt: TGTGCCAGCAGTTCGTGGGACGGGACAGGGTCCGAGCAGTACTTC; cdr3_aa: CASSSWDGTGSEQYF
v_call: TRBV11-2; j_call: TRBJ1-5; d_call: -; clone_size: once; cdr3_nt: TGTGCCAGCAGCCGTGGGGGGAATCAGCCCCAGCATTTT; cdr3_aa: CASSRGGNQPQHF
v_call: TRBV19; j_call: TRBJ1-1; d_call: -; clone_size: -; cdr3_nt: TGTGCCAGTAGTATAGATACGAGTACGGAAGCTTTCTTT; cdr3_aa: CASSIDTSTEAFF
v_call: TRBV6-5; j_call: TRBJ1-1; d_call: -; clone_size: -; cdr3_nt: TGTGCCAGCTGCCCTACAGTTCACATGAACACTGAAGCTTTCTTT; cdr3_aa: CASCPTVHMNTEAFF
v_call: TRBV27; j_call: TRBJ2-5; d_call: -; clone_size: -; cdr3_nt: TGTGCCAGCAGTTTAAGGGGGCCGGGGGCCCAAGAGACCCAGTACTTC; cdr3_aa: CASSLRGPGAQETQYF
v_call: TRBV5-1; j_call: TRBJ2-3; d_call: -; clone_size: -; cdr3_nt: TGCGCCAGCAGCTTGGATCCCGCTACCCGAGATACGCAGTATTTT; cdr3_aa: CASSLDPATRDTQYF
v_call: TRBV6-4; j_call: TRBJ2-3; d_call: TRBD2; clone_size: -; cdr3_nt: TGTGCCAGCAGTGACGGCAGCGGGAGTTTGGATACGCAGTATTTT; cdr3_aa: CASSDGSGSLDTQYF
v_call: TRBV14; j_call: TRBJ2-2; d_call: -; clone_size: -; cdr3_nt: TGTGCCAGCAGTTGGCGGGGGAACACCGGGGAGCTGTTTTTT; cdr3_aa: CASSWRGNTGELFF
v_call: TRBV7-2; j_call: TRBJ2-1; d_call: -; clone_size: -; cdr3_nt: TGTGCCATCAACACAGGGACGCGCTACAATGAGCAGTTCTTC; cdr3_aa: CAINTGTRYNEQFF
v_call: TRBV5-4; j_call: TRBJ1-6; d_call: -; clone_size: -; cdr3_nt: TGTGCCAGCAGTCGCGACGGGGGGGGAGCTCGGTCCCTCCACTTT; cdr3_aa: CASSRDGGGARSLHF